Sequencing of this T cell receptor (beta chain) was carried out in a study of T cells in Graves' hyperthyroidism and ophthalmopathy. The CDR3 totals 15 residues. Trimming removed 0 bases from V and 4 bases from J, with 7 bases in between. The V gene's germline CDR1 is SGHTA and CDR2 FQGNSA. Pregnant or lactating patients were excluded, as were those with uncontrolled infection or other autoimmune disease. PBMCs stemmed from about 9.5 ml fresh peripheral blood. RNA transcripts yielded amplified TCR beta CDR3 regions. HTBI primers drove first-round RT-PCR of the TCR CDR3. TCRdb re-called the multiplex PCR reads through MiXCR, storing one row per CDR3 protein. Of hundreds of thousands of distinct CDR3 sequences listed, 13% are singletons.

Sequencing was performed on blood. The V gene is TRBV7-2, the J gene TRBJ2-6; D ambiguous. This sequence was found in a woman under 30 with Graves' hyperthyroidism. The CDR3 DNA reads TGTGCCAGCAGCTTAGCGCCTCCCGGGGCCAACGTCCTGACTTTC. Translated, it gives CASSLAPPGANVLTF.